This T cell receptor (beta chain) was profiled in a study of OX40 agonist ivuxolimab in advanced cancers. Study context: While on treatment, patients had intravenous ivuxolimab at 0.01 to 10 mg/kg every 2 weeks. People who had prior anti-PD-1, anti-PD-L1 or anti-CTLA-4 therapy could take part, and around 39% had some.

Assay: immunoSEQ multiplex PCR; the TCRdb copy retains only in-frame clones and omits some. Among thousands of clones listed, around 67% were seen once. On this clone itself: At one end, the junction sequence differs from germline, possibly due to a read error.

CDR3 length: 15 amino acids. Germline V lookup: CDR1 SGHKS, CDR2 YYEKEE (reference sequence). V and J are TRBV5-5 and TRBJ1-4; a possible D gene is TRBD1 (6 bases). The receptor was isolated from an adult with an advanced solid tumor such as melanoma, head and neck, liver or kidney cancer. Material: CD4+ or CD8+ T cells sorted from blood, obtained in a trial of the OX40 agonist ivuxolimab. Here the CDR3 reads CAGSQGRGIREKLFF. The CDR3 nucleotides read TGTGCCGGCAGCCAGGGAAGGGGGATCCGGGAAAAACTGTTTTTT.